This TCR beta chain comes out of a study of response to subunit inactivated influenza vaccine. This clonotype was picked up a small number of times. Its antigen is not identified. TCRdb analysed the RT-PCR reads with MiXCR anew, one entry per CDR3 protein. The sample has over 150,000 distinct CDR3 sequences, approximately 9.2% seen once. Findings and caveats of the study: The authors suggested that few new T cells are recruited per seasonal influenza vaccination.

CDR1 SGHRS and CDR2 YFSETQ come from the germline V gene. The CDR3 consists of 14 residues. The V end lost 0 bases, the J end lost 3 bases, and 7 bases lay between the germline ends. The V call is TRBV5-1, the J call TRBJ2-1; possible D gene TRBD1, 6 bases. The clonotype was recovered from a man between 50 and 59 years old who received an inactivated influenza vaccine. This specimen consisted of non-naive T cells sorted from PBMCs, obtained on the day of vaccination. The CDR3 region has the DNA TGCGCCAGCAGCTTGGGAGGGGGCTACAATGAGCAGTTCTTC. Protein sequence: CASSLGGGYNEQFF.